The sequence of this T cell receptor (beta chain) was determined in a study of blood T cell repertoires in COVID-19. Study information: COVID-19 samples, acute and convalescent, were from the United States, Italy and Spain. Nucleic acid was either cDNA or gDNA, and it came from T cells, B-cell-depleted T cells, or PBMCs.

Original data processing: Quantification of nucleated cells was approximated via reference gene primer amplification. Clones were read by immunoSEQ multiplex PCR, and TCRdb kept only the in-frame ones, dropping some. V, J and clone size were drawn from that table, and D and trimming were deduced from the DNA. In the table there are hundreds of thousands of clones, 70% to 85% of which are singletons. Sequencing input: peripheral blood. This TCR derives from an elderly woman with acute or convalescent COVID-19.

In DNA form, the CDR3 reads TGTGCCAGCAGTTTAAGAGGGATGGGGACAGGGGGGGACTCGCGGTACTTC. Residues: CASSLRGMGTGGDSRYF. The chain is built from TRBV28 and TRBJ2-7; 11 bases are shared with TRBD1. Germline lookup yields CDR1 MDHEN and CDR2 SYDVKM. Germline trimming cut 2 bases from V and 12 bases from J; bases unmatched to any gene: 18. The CDR3 covers 17 residues.